This entry describes one T cell receptor beta chain. This specimen comes from a study of OX40 agonist ivuxolimab in advanced cancers. Study summary: Eligibility admitted prior anti-PD-1, anti-PD-L1 or anti-CTLA-4 therapy; about 42% had some.

The length of the CDR3 is 14 residues. Deletions cut 2 bases from V and 2 bases from J, with 12 bases between. The germline gives CDR1 GTSNPN, CDR2 SVGIG (reference sequence). Repertoires were generated with immunoSEQ multiplex PCR, while TCRdb's copy carries only in-frame clones and drops some. The table includes 53,000 or so clones, about 88% detected once. The chain couples TRBV30 to TRBJ1-2; possibly TRBD1 for D (5 bases). The receptor's source is an adult with an advanced solid tumor such as melanoma, head and neck, liver or kidney cancer. Specimen: CD4+ or CD8+ T cells sorted from blood, collected in a trial of the OX40 agonist ivuxolimab. The CDR3 coding sequence is TGTGCCTGGAGTCCGGGGCCGTCGAACTATGGCTACACCTTC. Protein: CAWSPGPSNYGYTF.